A selection of T cell receptor beta chains follows, all from one sample in a study of glioma-infiltrating T cells. TCRdb re-called the multiplex PCR reads through MiXCR, storing one row per CDR3 protein. Among 150,000 or so distinct CDR3 sequences listed, more than 35% were seen once. The sequencing input was glioma tissue, nonneoplastic brain tissue, or PBMCs (not recorded which). Receptor source: a human donor with low-grade glioma or glioblastoma, undergoing nonglioma brain surgery, or in good health (not recorded which). Each CDR3 is given without its conserved first and last residue. The order of the fields is clone size, J gene, V gene, CDR3 protein. For some rows the clone size is stated as once, few or many, or as a class when expanded; others skip it.

>few|TRBJ2-7|TRBV6-1
ASRTGSSGHHEQY
>few|TRBJ2-1|TRBV7-2
ASSRGGGDEQF
>few|TRBJ1-1|TRBV29-1
SARNNEAF
>NA|TRBJ1-2|TRBV19
ASSMGTYGYT
>many|TRBJ1-2|TRBV15
ATSRDEGLGGYT
>few|TRBJ1-1|TRBV5-1
ASSLGQGTLNTEAF
>NA|TRBJ2-2|TRBV7-2
ASSPTGVEAGELF
>NA|TRBJ2-1|TRBV20-1
SARKREHSEQF
>few|TRBJ2-7|TRBV6-1
ASRRRDQSYEQY
>NA|TRBJ2-1|TRBV4-1
ASSPTGGGSSYNEQF
>once|TRBJ2-3|TRBV7-9
ASSSQGPYTDTQY
>few|TRBJ1-1|TRBV19
ASSIGETGKREAF
>NA|TRBJ1-1|TRBV2
ASSDSENTEAF
>once|TRBJ2-1|TRBV5-5
ASSSRGQKQF
>NA|TRBJ1-1|TRBV12-3/TRBV12-4
ASSLSRLGNTEAF
>many|TRBJ1-5|TRBV15
ATSRGRLNQPQH
>once|TRBJ2-1|TRBV20-1
SAPGQEYNKQF
>once|TRBJ1-5|TRBV27
ASSPRRGQGNQPQN
>NA|TRBJ1-2|TRBV6-1
ASTPGGRGYT
>few|TRBJ2-7|TRBV4-1
ASSQDFLRDEQY
>NA|TRBJ2-7|TRBV20-1
SANKDRPYEQY
>NA|TRBJ2-1|TRBV6-5
ASSWERYRAGYNEQF
>once|TRBJ2-1|TRBV15
ATSRDRGQYEQF
>NA|TRBJ2-3|TRBV3-1
ASSQETVGVTDTQY
>NA|TRBJ2-5|TRBV4-1
ASSQSIAGGRKETQY
>few|TRBJ2-3|TRBV7-2
ASSPQVGRDPSTDTQY
>NA|TRBJ2-3|TRBV27
ASSWDEKNVKY
>few|TRBJ2-7|TRBV7-9
ASSLRDSYEQY
>NA|TRBJ2-7|TRBV27
ASSRTGDNYEQY
>NA|TRBJ2-5|TRBV7-9
ASSLGLAGTQETQY
>few|TRBJ2-1|TRBV6-5
ASSYSTPLGADNEQF
>few|TRBJ1-2|TRBV28
ASSSGQGAYGYT
>NA|TRBJ2-3|TRBV11-2
ASSPSRLLNTQY
>few|TRBJ1-6|TRBV12-3/TRBV12-4
ASRVTNNSPLH
>many|TRBJ1-2|TRBV27
ASSSVTAPYGYT
>NA|TRBJ2-1|TRBV20-1
SATRLGAYNEQF
>NA|TRBJ2-3|TRBV2
ASSTSGSADTQY
>NA|TRBJ1-1|TRBV5-4
ASSPTGGLNTEAF
>few|TRBJ2-5|TRBV27
ASSSRTSENQETQY
>few|TRBJ2-5|TRBV6-2/TRBV6-3
ASSYGGKKTQY
>NA|TRBJ1-2|TRBV6-1
ASRTTGIDAYT
>NA|TRBJ2-3|TRBV4-2
ASSQDRNGDTDTQY
>NA|TRBJ2-3|TRBV6-1
ASIGSDTQY
>few|TRBJ2-3|TRBV6-6
ASSYLGQGGADTQY